The clone carrying this TCR beta chain was picked up many times. This record comes from a study of patients and donors after allogeneic stem cell transplantation. Germline CDR1 reads LNHNV; CDR2 reads YYDKDF (reference sequence). This CDR3 has 14 amino acids. V shed 0 bases and J shed 6 bases, with 12 bases lying between them. TCRdb recomputed calls from the RT-PCR reads with MiXCR, one row per CDR3 protein. This sample has roughly 940,000 distinct CDR3 sequences; roughly 17% occur once, and the top ten carry around 6%. Sequencing was done on a sample of blood, either unsorted or a sorted T cell fraction (not recorded which). This sequence originates from a human donor who was either an allogeneic HSCT recipient or a stem cell or donor lymphocyte infusion donor (not recorded which). It is not recorded whose cells these are; they may come from a transplant donor. The V call is TRBV15, the J call TRBJ2-7; perhaps TRBD2 as D (5 bases). The CDR3 DNA sequence: TGTGCCACCAGCAGAGAAGCAGGAGGTGCCGAGCAGTACTTC. As protein: CATSREAGGAEQYF. Based on the CDR3 plus reference TRBV15 and TRBJ2-7, the full variable domain is DAMVIQNPRYQVTQFGKPVTLSCSQTLNHNVMYWYQQKSSQAPKLLFHYYDKDFNNEADTPDNFQSRRPNTSFCFLDIRSPGLGDTAMYLCATSREAGGAEQYFGPGTRLTVT.